Listed below are T cell receptor beta chains from one sample, sequenced in a study of blood T cell repertoires in COVID-19. Some clones are missing from TCRdb's copy, which holds only in-frame ones; the method was immunoSEQ multiplex PCR. The repertoire holds 200,000 to 250,000 clones, 80% to 90% seen once, with roughly a tenth in the top ten. Sequencing was performed on peripheral blood. The receptors stem from a man aged 45-65 years with active or convalescent COVID-19. Both conserved end residues are trimmed from each CDR3. Rows give clone size only sometimes, using once, few, many, or a class for an expanded clone.

V: TRBV28
size: -
CDR3: ASSFVGGTEAF

V: TRBV28
size: few
CDR3: ASRVGTDYGYT

V: TRBV6-6
size: -
CDR3: ASSLGMTGALYEQY

V: TRBV5-1
size: -
CDR3: ASSPDRGSNEKLF

V: TRBV2
size: -
CDR3: ASSEAPGQPNSPLH

V: TRBV5-4
size: -
CDR3: ASSSLAGADTQY

V: TRBV9
size: -
CDR3: ASSEGAGGSQH

V: TRBV5-8
size: once
CDR3: ASSWTSYGYT

V: TRBV2
size: -
CDR3: ASRRGLLDGTMNTEAF

V: TRBV5-5
size: -
CDR3: ASSLALFETQY

V: TRBV4-1
size: few
CDR3: ASSTTGNYGYT

V: TRBV2
size: -
CDR3: ASDSETVGDNEQF

V: TRBV9
size: -
CDR3: ASSVVCRVGLWATDTQY

V: TRBV7-9
size: -
CDR3: ASSPLSSDGIQY

V: TRBV3-1/TRBV3-2
size: -
CDR3: ASSQIRGSEKLF

V: TRBV28
size: -
CDR3: ASSLWDRGRGAF

V: TRBV18
size: -
CDR3: ASSPLGEAYNEQF

V: TRBV9
size: -
CDR3: ASSVDSGGPDTQY

V: TRBV9
size: -
CDR3: ASSGDKPYDKQY

V: TRBV5-6
size: -
CDR3: ASSLYTGTPNEQF

V: TRBV7-9
size: -
CDR3: ASSPRPFTGELF

V: TRBV28
size: -
CDR3: ASSLGGDRYEQY

V: TRBV7-9
size: -
CDR3: ASSPRTGGSGTEAF

V: TRBV2
size: once
CDR3: ASSDDSGGGTQY

V: TRBV24-1
size: -
CDR3: ATSGPFNSGYT

V: TRBV3-1/TRBV3-2
size: -
CDR3: ASSQDLWTDHNYGYT

V: TRBV11-2
size: many
CDR3: ASSPLTGRAIEAF

V: TRBV3-1/TRBV3-2
size: -
CDR3: ASSPSFPGGPDNEQF

V: TRBV11-2
size: -
CDR3: ASSTPPSSYEQY

V: TRBV24-1
size: -
CDR3: ATSDLPSGTGDGDEQF

V: TRBV6-4
size: -
CDR3: ASSVDPQRNEQF

V: TRBV5-3
size: once
CDR3: ARSWDSGLPWADQPQH

V: TRBV5-1
size: -
CDR3: ASSLAGQGRGEAF

V: TRBV5-5
size: -
CDR3: ASTPSGDGTDTQY

V: TRBV4-3
size: -
CDR3: ASSQVWESGNTIY

V: TRBV5-4
size: -
CDR3: ASRSGLAEETQY

V: TRBV29-1
size: -
CDR3: SFYRGTDTQY

V: TRBV2
size: -
CDR3: ASSETGDETQY

V: TRBV5-4
size: -
CDR3: ASSAGPSNEKLF

V: TRBV9
size: -
CDR3: ASSPPRGTGETQY

V: TRBV19
size: -
CDR3: ASSTGTGSGANVLT

V: TRBV12-3/TRBV12-4
size: -
CDR3: ASSFQSGNGYT

V: TRBV6-2/TRBV6-3
size: -
CDR3: ASSYGIAGSHEQF

V: TRBV4-3
size: -
CDR3: ASSHTAGNSYEQY

V: TRBV11-3
size: -
CDR3: ASSPHGGVNEQF

V: TRBV7-2
size: few
CDR3: ASSLSGPYGYT

V: TRBV6-5
size: many
CDR3: ASSYARSYEQY

V: TRBV29-1
size: -
CDR3: SVEKLSYNEQF